Sequencing of this T cell receptor (beta chain) was carried out in a study of blood T cell repertoires in COVID-19. Background on the study: The United States, Italy and Spain were the sources of the acute and convalescent COVID-19 samples. PBMCs, B-cell-depleted T cells, or T cells provided the cDNA or gDNA that made up the material.

Patients of the Seattle cohort, enrolled during active infection, were followed longitudinally. Per the authors' pipeline: By means of reference gene primer amplification, nucleated cell counts were estimated. Using immunoSEQ multiplex PCR, the repertoire was profiled, and TCRdb retains in-frame clones only, with some absent. V and J calls and clone size are those listed in that table; D and trimming were worked out from the DNA. The sample consists of about 430,000 clones, roughly 89% of them appearing once. The CDR3 covers 18 residues. Germline V CDR1 and CDR2: SGHRS, YFSETQ. Trimming at V came to 2 bases and at J to 3 bases, leaving 14 bases not matched to a gene.

The receptor was derived from a man younger than 35 with COVID-19, enrolled during active disease. Sequencing was done on a sample of peripheral blood. The chain is built from TRBV5-1 and TRBJ2-7, with TRBD1 matching 10 bases. The chain's CDR3 is CASSFSPPGTGANYEQYF. CDR3 in DNA: TGCGCCAGCAGCTTTAGTCCCCCCGGGACAGGGGCCAACTACGAGCAGTACTTC.